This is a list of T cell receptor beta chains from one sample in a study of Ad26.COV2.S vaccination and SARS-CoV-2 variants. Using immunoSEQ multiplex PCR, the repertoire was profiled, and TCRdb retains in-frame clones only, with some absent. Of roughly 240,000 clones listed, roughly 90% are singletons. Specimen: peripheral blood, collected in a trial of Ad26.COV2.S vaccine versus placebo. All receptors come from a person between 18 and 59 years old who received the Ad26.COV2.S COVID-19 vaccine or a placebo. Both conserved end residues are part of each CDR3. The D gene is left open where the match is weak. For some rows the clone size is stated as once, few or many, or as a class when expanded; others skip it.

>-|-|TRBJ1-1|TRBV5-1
TGCGCCAGCAGTATTGGGGCTGTGGCGAACACTGAAGCTTTCTTT
CASSIGAVANTEAFF
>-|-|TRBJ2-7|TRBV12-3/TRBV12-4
TGTGCCAGCAGCCCGAGGGGATCCTACGAGCAGTACTTC
CASSPRGSYEQYF
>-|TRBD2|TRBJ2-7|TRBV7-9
TGTGCCAGCAGCTCCGGACTAGCGGACTACGAGCAGTACTTC
CASSSGLADYEQYF
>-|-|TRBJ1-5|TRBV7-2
TGTGCCAGCAGCTCGGGGGGGGCTAGCAATCAGCCCCAGCATTTT
CASSSGGASNQPQHF
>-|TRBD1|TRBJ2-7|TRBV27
TGTGCCAGCAGTCCCTGGGACAGGAGCTCCTACGAGCAGTACTTC
CASSPWDRSSYEQYF
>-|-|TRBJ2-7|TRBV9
TGTGCCAGCAGCATAAAAGAGACTAATTCCTTCGGCGGGCAGTACTTC
CASSIKETNSFGGQYF
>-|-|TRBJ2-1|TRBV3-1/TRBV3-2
TGTGCCAGCAGCCAAGAGGAAATCGGGGTTGAAAGGGATGAGCAGTTCTTC
CASSQEEIGVERDEQFF
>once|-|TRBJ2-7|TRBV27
TGTGCCAGTGGACGGGACCCCTACGAGCAGTACTTC
CASGRDPYEQYF
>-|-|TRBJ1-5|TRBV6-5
TGTGCCAGCAGTTACTCGAGAAATCAGCCCCAGCATTTT
CASSYSRNQPQHF
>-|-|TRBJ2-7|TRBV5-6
TGTGCCAGCAGCTCGACAGGCTTCTACGAGCAGTACTTC
CASSSTGFYEQYF
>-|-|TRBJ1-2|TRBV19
TGTGCCAGTAGTATGACAGTACCTTATGGCTACACCTTC
CASSMTVPYGYTF
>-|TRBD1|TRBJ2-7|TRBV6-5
TGTGCCAGCAGTTACGGGACAGACTACGAGCAGTACTTC
CASSYGTDYEQYF
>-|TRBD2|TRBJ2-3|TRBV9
TGTGCCAGCAGCGTACTAGCGGGAGTTCGAACAGATACGCAGTATTTT
CASSVLAGVRTDTQYF
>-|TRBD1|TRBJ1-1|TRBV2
TGTGCCAGAGACGGACAGGGGAACACTGAAGCTTTCTTT
CARDGQGNTEAFF
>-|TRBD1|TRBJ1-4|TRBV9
TGTGCCAGCAGCGTAGACCCAGGGACAGTAAATGAAAAACTGTTTTTT
CASSVDPGTVNEKLFF
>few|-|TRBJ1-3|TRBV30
TGTGCCTGGAGCGTAGACAGGACCAATTCTCGCTCTGGAAACACCATATATTTT
CAWSVDRTNSRSGNTIYF
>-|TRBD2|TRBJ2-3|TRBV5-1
TGCGCCAGCAGCACTGGAATGTCAGCGGGGGGCCTGGATACGCAGTATTTT
CASSTGMSAGGLDTQYF
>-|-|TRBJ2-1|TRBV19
TGTGCCAGTAGCCCCGGTGGCTCCTACAATGAGCAGTTCTTC
CASSPGGSYNEQFF
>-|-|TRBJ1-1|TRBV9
TGTGCCAGCAGCGTAGTAGGAAGGGAGAGGGGGAAGGGCACTGAAGCTTTCTTT
CASSVVGRERGKGTEAFF
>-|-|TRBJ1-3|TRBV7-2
TGTGCCAGCAGTCCATTTGTGAAAGTTCCCCCAATGGGTGGAAACACCATATATTTT
CASSPFVKVPPMGGNTIYF
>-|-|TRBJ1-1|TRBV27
TGTGCCAGCAGTTTAACGGGTATGAACACTGAAGCTTTCTTT
CASSLTGMNTEAFF
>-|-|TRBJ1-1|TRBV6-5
TGTGCCAGCAGTAATACATTGAACACTGAAGCTTTCTTT
CASSNTLNTEAFF
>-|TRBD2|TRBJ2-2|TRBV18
TGTGCCAGCTCACCAGTCACTAGCGGTAGCACCGGGGAGCTGTTTTTT
CASSPVTSGSTGELFF
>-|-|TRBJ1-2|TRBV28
TGTGCCAGCAGTTCCCCCCTCACCGGGGCGGGTGGCTACACCTTC
CASSSPLTGAGGYTF
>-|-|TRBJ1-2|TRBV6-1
TGTGCCAGCAGTGAAGCCCCGGGCCCAGGGAGTGGCTACACCTTC
CASSEAPGPGSGYTF
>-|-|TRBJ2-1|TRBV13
TGTGCCAGCAGCCGGACCGCGTTAAACCAGTTCTTC
CASSRTALNQFF
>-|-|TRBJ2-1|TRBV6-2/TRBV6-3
TGTGCCAGCAGCCCTGCCGGGACTCAGGATGAGCAGTTCTTC
CASSPAGTQDEQFF
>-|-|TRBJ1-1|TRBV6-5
TGTGCCAGCAGTTACTCAGAGGACAATGAAGCTTTCTTT
CASSYSEDNEAFF
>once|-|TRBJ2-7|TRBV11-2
TGTGCCAGCAGCTTAGCTTTCGGACAGAACTACGAGCAGTACTTC
CASSLAFGQNYEQYF
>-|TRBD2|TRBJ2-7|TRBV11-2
TGTGCCAGCAGCGGACTAGCGGGCGGCTACGAGCAGTACTTC
CASSGLAGGYEQYF
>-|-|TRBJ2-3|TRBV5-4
TGTGCCAGCAGCGTGAATACAGATACGCAGTATTTT
CASSVNTDTQYF
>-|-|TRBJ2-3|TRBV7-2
TGTGCCAGCAGCCCCGGGTTAGATACGCAGTATTTT
CASSPGLDTQYF
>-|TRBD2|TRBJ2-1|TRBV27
TGTGCCAGCAGCCGACTAGCGGGAGGGTCCTACAATGAGCAGTTCTTC
CASSRLAGGSYNEQFF
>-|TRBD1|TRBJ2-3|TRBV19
TGTGCCAGTTTGGACAGGGGAGATACAGATACGCAGTATTTT
CASLDRGDTDTQYF
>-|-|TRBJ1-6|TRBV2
TGTGCCAGCAGGGAACCCGCGACAGAGCCTTATTCACCCCTCCACTTT
CASREPATEPYSPLHF
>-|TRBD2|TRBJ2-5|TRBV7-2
TGTGCCAGCAAACTAGGGACTAGCGGGGGGCTCGTTTGGACCCAGTACTTC
CASKLGTSGGLVWTQYF
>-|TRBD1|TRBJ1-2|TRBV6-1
TGTGCCAGCAGTGAAGCCAGACAGGGCGGCGGCTACACCTTC
CASSEARQGGGYTF
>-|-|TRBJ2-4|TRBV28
TGTGCCAGCAGATCCGTTCGGCTAGCCAAAAACATTCAGTACTTC
CASRSVRLAKNIQYF
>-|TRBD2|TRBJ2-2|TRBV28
TGTGCCAGCAACCAGTGGACTAGCGGGAGCACCGGGGAGCTGTTTTTT
CASNQWTSGSTGELFF
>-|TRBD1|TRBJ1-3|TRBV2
TGTGCCAGCGTCCTTTGGAGGGGGCAAGGAAACACCATATATTTT
CASVLWRGQGNTIYF
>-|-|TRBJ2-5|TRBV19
TGTGCCAGTATACGGAGTGAAGAGACCCAGTACTTC
CASIRSEETQYF
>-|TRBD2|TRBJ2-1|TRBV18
TGTGCCAGCTCACTTGGACTAGCGATCAACAATGAGCAGTTCTTC
CASSLGLAINNEQFF